This T cell receptor beta chain was identified in a study of blood T cell repertoires in COVID-19. Study at large: Specimens from acute and convalescent COVID-19 originated in the United States, Italy and Spain. PBMCs, B-cell-depleted T cells, or T cells were the source of the cDNA or gDNA that made up the material.

Original analysis: Estimation of nucleated cell counts was performed using reference gene primer amplification. Profiled with immunoSEQ multiplex PCR; TCRdb holds only in-frame clones, not every one. The V and J calls and clone size come from that table; D and trimming were worked out from the DNA. This sample has around 80,000 clones, with roughly four fifths found just once. Germline V gene sequence: CDR1 SGHVS, CDR2 FNYEAQ. Trimming at V came to 4 bases and at J to 6 bases, leaving 7 bases not matched to a gene. This CDR3 region has 14 residues. This rearrangement joins TRBV7-6 to TRBJ2-5; 8 nucleotides agree with TRBD2. The sequenced material came from peripheral blood. The sequence derives from a human donor in a cohort sampled during active COVID-19. The CDR3 nucleotides are TGTGCCAGCAGCTACGGGGGGGCCCAGAAGACCCAGTACTTC. The encoded protein is CASSYGGAQKTQYF.